A single sample gave rise to the 9 T cell receptor beta chains below, sequenced in a study of OX40 agonist ivuxolimab in advanced cancers. Repertoires were generated with immunoSEQ multiplex PCR, while TCRdb's copy carries only in-frame clones and drops some. The repertoire holds fewer than 55,000 clones, with under 90% as singletons. Sequencing was performed on CD4+ or CD8+ T cells sorted from blood, taken in a trial of the OX40 agonist ivuxolimab. Receptor source: an adult with an advanced solid tumor such as melanoma, head and neck, liver or kidney cancer.

The chain joins TRBV2 to TRBJ1-2, with 8 bases identical to TRBD1. The V and J ends lost 7 bases and 4 bases, in that order; junction bases with no gene match: 11. Germline values: CDR1 SNHLY, CDR2 FYNNEI. This CDR3 comprises 15 residues. For the CDR3, the DNA is TGTGCCAGCACCCGGGACAGGCAATGGGGCTATGGCTACACCTTC. Protein product: CASTRDRQWGYGYTF.

V is TRBV5-5 and J is TRBJ1-5, with 10 bases lining up with TRBD1. Looked up from germline, CDR1 is SGHKS and CDR2 is YYEKEE (reference sequence). The CDR3 length is 15 residues. Unmatched junction bases numbered 7, after V lost 4 bases and J lost 6 bases. CDR3 nucleotides: TGTGCCAGCAGCCCGGGCGACAGGGGGCTTCAGCCCCAGCATTTT. Translating gives CASSPGDRGLQPQHF. The entire variable domain, with the rest obtained from reference TRBV5-5 and TRBJ1-5, is as follows: DAGVTQSPTHLIKTRGQQVTLRCSPISGHKSVSWYQQVLGQGPQFIFQYYEKEERGRGNFPDRFSARQFPNYSSELNVNALLLGDSALYLCASSPGDRGLQPQHFGDGTRLSIL.

This sequence joins TRBV7-2 and TRBJ2-1; weak D call: TRBD1 (6 bases). The germline V gene has CDR1 SGHTA and CDR2 FQGNSA. Trimming shortened V by 5 bases and J by 4 bases, and 9 bases separated the two germline ends. This CDR3 is 13 amino acids long. CDR3 loop: CASSLQGYNEQFF. The CDR3 nucleotides are TGTGCCAGCAGCCTACAGGGATACAATGAGCAGTTCTTC.

This clone has more than one count but fewer than ten. The chain employs TRBV20-1 and TRBJ1-1, with unresolved D. The CDR3 is made up of 11 amino acids. With 3 bases removed from V and 7 bases from J, the gap between germline ends came to 9 bases. CDR1 DFQATT and CDR2 SNEGSKA come from the germline V gene (reference sequence). The CDR3 protein is CSASKSFEAFF. In DNA, the CDR3 is TGCAGTGCTAGTAAGTCCTTTGAAGCTTTCTTT.

CDR3 amino acids: CASKSGGQGKNIQYF. The CDR3 DNA reads TGTGCCAGCAAGTCGGGGGGGCAGGGCAAAAACATTCAGTACTTC. The chain uses TRBV28 and TRBJ2-4, with 8 bases aligning to TRBD2. CDR1 MDHEN and CDR2 SYDVKM come from the germline V gene. J gave up 3 bases and V 7 bases, and 8 bases lay outside the gene matches. The CDR3 totals 15 residues. Filled out from reference TRBV28 and TRBJ2-4, the complete variable domain reads DVKVTQSSRYLVKRTGEKVFLECVQDMDHENMFWYRQDPGLGLRLIYFSYDVKMKEKGDIPEGYSVSREKKERFSLILESASTNQTSMYLCASKSGGQGKNIQYFGAGTRLSVL.

Here the CDR3 DNA reads TGCGCCAGCAGCCAAGGTCGGCAGAGCTCCTACAATGAGCAGTTCTTC. Translating it yields CASSQGRQSSYNEQFF. The chain recombines TRBV4-1 with TRBJ2-1; no definite D call. Per germline, CDR1 MGHRA and CDR2 YSYEKL. V lost 1 base, J lost 0 bases, and 10 bases lay in between. This CDR3 has 16 amino acids.

The chain links TRBV5-4 to TRBJ1-1, with 10 bases fitting TRBD1. The CDR3 runs to 15 residues. V was clipped by 2 bases and J by 4 bases; unmatched bases: 5. CDR1 is SGHNT and CDR2 is YYREEE in the germline V gene (reference sequence). The CDR3 DNA is TGTGCCAGCAGCTTTCGGACAGGGGGGGTCACTGAAGCTTTCTTT. Its protein product is CASSFRTGGVTEAFF.

V usage is TRBV15 and J usage is TRBJ2-7; D possibly matches TRBD1 or TRBD2 (5 bases each). The germline V and J ends were trimmed by 4 bases and 6 bases, with 10 bases remaining between them. CDR3 length: 12 amino acids. Looked up from germline, CDR1 is LNHNV and CDR2 is YYDKDF (reference sequence). This CDR3 is CATSTRDREQYF. The CDR3 DNA sequence: TGTGCCACCAGCACCAGGGACCGCGAGCAGTACTTC.

The gene calls are TRBV5-1 and TRBJ2-4, with D possibly matching TRBD1 (6 bases). Germline V gene sequence: CDR1 SGHRS, CDR2 YFSETQ. V lost 1 base and J 1 base, leaving 6 bases between the germline ends. The CDR3 totals 14 residues. The CDR3 spells CASSLQGAKNIQYF. Written as DNA, the CDR3 is TGCGCCAGCAGCTTGCAGGGGGCCAAAAACATTCAGTACTTC. Complete variable domain (other parts from reference TRBV5-1 and TRBJ2-4): KAGVTQTPRYLIKTRGQQVTLSCSPISGHRSVSWYQQTPGQGLQFLFEYFSETQRNKGNFPGRFSGRQFSNSRSEMNVSTLELGDSALYLCASSLQGAKNIQYFGAGTRLSVL.